Listed below are T cell receptor beta chains from one sample, sequenced in a study of T cell repertoires in cytomegalovirus infection. One entry per CDR3 protein results from TCRdb running MiXCR on the reads. The table includes fewer than 1,000,000 distinct CDR3 sequences, roughly 31% detected once. Their antigen targets remain unknown. The material sequenced was cultured CD8+ T cells from PBMCs, taken from culture after CMV antigen stimulation. These receptors were obtained from a human donor in good health (CMV status not recorded). Some clones in this sample may be carry-over from other donors' samples. CDR3s include the opening cysteine and the closing phenylalanine or tryptophan. Each record gives: CDR3 protein, CDR3 DNA, D gene, J gene, V gene, clone size. A D gene is named only where the DNA matches it firmly. Not all rows give a size; the values are once, few, many and, for expanded clones, a class.

CDR3: CASSLYGSSNQPQHF
DNA: TGTGCCAGCAGTTTGTACGGGTCTAGCAATCAGCCCCAGCATTTT
D: -
J: TRBJ1-5
V: TRBV28
size: -

CDR3: CSARVKQGPFQRPLNYGYTF
DNA: TGCAGTGCTAGAGTCAAGCAGGGACCATTTCAAAGGCCCCTTAACTATGGCTACACCTTC
D: -
J: TRBJ1-2
V: TRBV20-1
size: -

CDR3: CASGLKQNTEAFF
DNA: TGTGCTAGTGGTTTGAAACAGAACACTGAAGCTTTCTTT
D: -
J: TRBJ1-1
V: TRBV12-5
size: -

CDR3: CSVDGGYTF
DNA: TGCAGCGTTGACGGTGGCTACACCTTC
D: -
J: TRBJ1-2
V: TRBV29-1
size: -

CDR3: CASSTPREGLSGNTIYF
DNA: TGTGCCAGCAGCACACCCCGGGAGGGCCTCTCTGGAAACACCATATATTTT
D: -
J: TRBJ1-3
V: TRBV7-6
size: -

CDR3: CASSESGTGVREQYF
DNA: TGTGCCAGCAGCGAATCCGGGACAGGGGTACGCGAGCAGTACTTC
D: TRBD1
J: TRBJ2-7
V: TRBV7-2
size: many

CDR3: CASSFSFPPTDTQYF
DNA: TGTGCCAGCAGTTTCTCCTTTCCACCCACAGATACGCAGTATTTT
D: -
J: TRBJ2-3
V: TRBV7-6
size: few

CDR3: CASSYSLRAGNTEAFF
DNA: -
D: -
J: TRBJ1-1
V: TRBV6-8
size: -

CDR3: CASSPDWGGYNEQFF
DNA: TGTGCCAGCAGTCCCGATTGGGGGGGGTACAATGAGCAGTTCTTC
D: TRBD2
J: TRBJ2-1
V: TRBV6-2/TRBV6-3
size: few

CDR3: CASSQLMGAPEAFF
DNA: TGTGCCAGCAGCCAGTTGATGGGGGCCCCTGAAGCTTTCTTT
D: -
J: TRBJ1-1
V: TRBV4-2
size: few

CDR3: CSATQGMGTEAFF
DNA: TGCAGTGCTACACAGGGGATGGGCACTGAAGCTTTCTTT
D: TRBD1
J: TRBJ1-1
V: TRBV20-1
size: few

CDR3: CASTTPQGIYNEQFF
DNA: TGTGCCAGCACTACTCCCCAGGGGATTTACAATGAGCAGTTCTTC
D: -
J: TRBJ2-1
V: TRBV7-6
size: -

CDR3: CASSGTRSYEQYF
DNA: TGTGCCAGCAGTGGGACAAGATCTTACGAGCAGTACTTC
D: -
J: TRBJ2-7
V: TRBV2
size: few

CDR3: CSVAGDSGNTIYF
DNA: TGCAGCGTTGCGGGGGACTCTGGAAACACCATATATTTT
D: -
J: TRBJ1-3
V: TRBV29-1
size: -

CDR3: CASSFWWDSNQPQHF
DNA: TGTGCCAGCAGCTTCTGGTGGGACAGTAATCAGCCCCAGCATTTT
D: TRBD1
J: TRBJ1-5
V: TRBV7-2
size: -

CDR3: CASSSHPRDRGPRDSPLHF
DNA: TGTGCCAGCAGCTCGCACCCCCGGGACAGGGGCCCCCGGGACTCACCCCTCCACTTT
D: TRBD1
J: TRBJ1-6
V: TRBV7-1
size: -

CDR3: CSVRDEGRSAEAFF
DNA: TGCAGCGTGAGAGACGAGGGACGTTCGGCTGAAGCTTTCTTT
D: -
J: TRBJ1-1
V: TRBV29-1
size: -

CDR3: CASSPVTGGASGEPGELFF
DNA: TGTGCCAGCAGCCCCGTGACAGGGGGCGCGAGCGGGGAGCCCGGGGAGCTGTTTTTT
D: TRBD1
J: TRBJ2-2
V: TRBV7-6
size: -

CDR3: CASSPRQGDETQYF
DNA: TGTGCCAGCAGCCCCCGACAGGGGGACGAGACCCAGTACTTC
D: TRBD1
J: TRBJ2-5
V: TRBV7-9
size: few

CDR3: CASSTRVEAFF
DNA: TGTGCCAGCAGTACAAGGGTTGAAGCTTTCTTT
D: -
J: TRBJ1-1
V: TRBV2
size: -

CDR3: CASSLEAPGGTGNEQFF
DNA: TGTGCCAGCAGCTTAGAGGCCCCCGGAGGGACAGGCAATGAGCAGTTCTTC
D: TRBD1
J: TRBJ2-1
V: TRBV7-2
size: many

CDR3: CSVSPAFF
DNA: TGCAGCGTTTCCCCAGCTTTCTTT
D: -
J: TRBJ1-1
V: TRBV29-1
size: -

CDR3: CASSQQNSYGYTF
DNA: TGTGCCAGCAGTCAACAAAACAGCTATGGCTACACCTTC
D: -
J: TRBJ1-2
V: TRBV27
size: -

CDR3: CASSLITGGSADTQYF
DNA: TGTGCCAGCAGCTTAATAACAGGGGGAAGCGCAGATACGCAGTATTTT
D: TRBD1
J: TRBJ2-3
V: TRBV7-9
size: once

CDR3: CASRPAGAGYEQYF
DNA: TGTGCCAGCAGACCGGCAGGGGCAGGATACGAGCAGTACTTC
D: -
J: TRBJ2-7
V: TRBV5-4
size: -

CDR3: CATSESGTSWTGELFF
DNA: TGTGCCACCAGTGAGTCCGGGACGTCGTGGACCGGGGAGCTGTTTTTT
D: -
J: TRBJ2-2
V: TRBV24-1
size: few

CDR3: CASSVASF
DNA: TGTGCCAGCAGTGTAGCCTCCTTC
D: -
J: TRBJ2-1
V: TRBV2
size: -

CDR3: CASSLDRADPNSKAQHF
DNA: TGTGCCAGCAGCCTTGACAGGGCGGACCCGAATTCGAAGGCCCAGCATTTT
D: TRBD1
J: TRBJ1-5
V: TRBV7-6
size: many

CDR3: CASGRDRAGRGYTF
DNA: TGTGCCAGCGGCCGGGACAGGGCGGGTCGAGGCTACACCTTC
D: TRBD1
J: TRBJ1-2
V: TRBV27
size: -

CDR3: CASSGSGNTEAFF
DNA: TGTGCCAGCAGTGGTTCGGGGAACACTGAAGCTTTCTTT
D: -
J: TRBJ1-1
V: TRBV2
size: few

CDR3: CASSLSGNGELFF
DNA: TGTGCCAGCAGTCTGTCGGGGAACGGGGAGCTGTTTTTT
D: -
J: TRBJ2-2
V: TRBV25-1
size: few

CDR3: CASSWSGGASNEQFF
DNA: TGTGCCAGCAGCTGGAGCGGGGGGGCATCTAATGAGCAGTTCTTC
D: TRBD2
J: TRBJ2-1
V: TRBV7-2
size: -

CDR3: CASSLENSDGEQFF
DNA: TGTGCCAGCAGCTTAGAGAATAGCGACGGTGAGCAGTTCTTC
D: -
J: TRBJ2-1
V: TRBV7-6
size: many

CDR3: CASSLLTSGEYNEQFF
DNA: TGTGCCAGCAGCTTGTTGACTAGCGGGGAGTACAATGAGCAGTTCTTC
D: TRBD2
J: TRBJ2-1
V: TRBV7-9
size: -

CDR3: CASKIGTGDSPLHF
DNA: TGTGCCAGCAAGATAGGGACAGGGGATTCACCCCTCCACTTT
D: TRBD1
J: TRBJ1-6
V: TRBV6-2/TRBV6-3
size: few

CDR3: CSAQGTGGAVFTEAFF
DNA: TGCAGTGCTCAAGGGACAGGGGGCGCGGTCTTCACTGAAGCTTTCTTT
D: TRBD1
J: TRBJ1-1
V: TRBV20-1
size: -

CDR3: CARTYRVPNQPQHF
DNA: TGTGCCCGGACCTACAGGGTCCCCAATCAGCCCCAGCATTTT
D: -
J: TRBJ1-5
V: TRBV7-9
size: -

CDR3: CASSQEPGWGEAFF
DNA: TGCGCCAGCAGCCAAGAACCCGGATGGGGTGAAGCTTTCTTT
D: -
J: TRBJ1-1
V: TRBV4-1
size: few

CDR3: CASSPSAGGYEQYF
DNA: TGCGCCAGCAGCCCATCGGCAGGGGGTTACGAGCAGTACTTC
D: TRBD1
J: TRBJ2-7
V: TRBV4-1
size: -

CDR3: CASSYSRVEKLFF
DNA: TGTGCCAGCAGTTACTCGAGGGTCGAGAAACTGTTTTTT
D: -
J: TRBJ1-4
V: TRBV6-6
size: few

CDR3: CASSLVGTGANTEAFF
DNA: TGTGCCAGCAGCTTAGTTGGGACAGGGGCGAACACTGAAGCTTTCTTT
D: TRBD1
J: TRBJ1-1
V: TRBV7-8
size: many

CDR3: CASSPDLYGYTF
DNA: TGTGCCAGCAGTCCGGATCTCTATGGCTACACCTTC
D: -
J: TRBJ1-2
V: TRBV27
size: many

CDR3: CASSVADSNQPQHF
DNA: TGTGCCAGCAGCGTTGCGGATAGCAATCAGCCCCAGCATTTT
D: -
J: TRBJ1-5
V: TRBV9
size: few

CDR3: CASSPTSGLNTDTQYF
DNA: TGTGCCAGCAGCCCGACTAGCGGACTTAACACAGATACGCAGTATTTT
D: TRBD2
J: TRBJ2-3
V: TRBV11-3
size: few

CDR3: CASSPTAGTPDATNEKLFF
DNA: TGTGCCAGCAGCCCAACGGCGGGGACACCCGATGCAACTAATGAAAAACTGTTTTTT
D: -
J: TRBJ1-4
V: TRBV5-6
size: -

CDR3: CASSPGSRRLIQETQYF
DNA: TGTGCCAGCAGCCCGGGGTCTCGCCGACTGATCCAAGAGACCCAGTACTTC
D: -
J: TRBJ2-5
V: TRBV14
size: -

CDR3: CLVPGTEAFF
DNA: TGCCTTGTCCCGGGCACTGAAGCTTTCTTT
D: -
J: TRBJ1-1
V: TRBV29-1
size: -

CDR3: CASSTAPGELFF
DNA: TGTGCCAGCAGTACAGCCCCCGGGGAGCTGTTTTTT
D: -
J: TRBJ2-2
V: TRBV7-6
size: many

CDR3: CASSITGTPTETQYF
DNA: TGTGCCAGTAGCATAACCGGGACCCCAACCGAGACCCAGTACTTC
D: -
J: TRBJ2-5
V: TRBV19
size: -

CDR3: CASTEQGTAYQPQHF
DNA: TGTGCCAGCACCGAACAAGGGACAGCCTATCAGCCCCAGCATTTT
D: TRBD1
J: TRBJ1-5
V: TRBV28
size: few

CDR3: CASSEWGLGELFF
DNA: TGTGCCAGCAGTGAGTGGGGACTCGGGGAGCTGTTTTTT
D: -
J: TRBJ2-2
V: TRBV6-1
size: -

CDR3: CASSLVRTGSNYGYTF
DNA: TGCGCCAGCAGCTTAGTTCGGACAGGCTCTAACTATGGCTACACCTTC
D: TRBD1
J: TRBJ1-2
V: TRBV5-1
size: -

CDR3: CASSLRTSGVPLDIYNEQFF
DNA: TGTGCTAGCAGCTTAAGGACTAGCGGGGTACCTCTTGATATCTACAATGAGCAGTTCTTC
D: TRBD2
J: TRBJ2-1
V: TRBV7-7
size: few